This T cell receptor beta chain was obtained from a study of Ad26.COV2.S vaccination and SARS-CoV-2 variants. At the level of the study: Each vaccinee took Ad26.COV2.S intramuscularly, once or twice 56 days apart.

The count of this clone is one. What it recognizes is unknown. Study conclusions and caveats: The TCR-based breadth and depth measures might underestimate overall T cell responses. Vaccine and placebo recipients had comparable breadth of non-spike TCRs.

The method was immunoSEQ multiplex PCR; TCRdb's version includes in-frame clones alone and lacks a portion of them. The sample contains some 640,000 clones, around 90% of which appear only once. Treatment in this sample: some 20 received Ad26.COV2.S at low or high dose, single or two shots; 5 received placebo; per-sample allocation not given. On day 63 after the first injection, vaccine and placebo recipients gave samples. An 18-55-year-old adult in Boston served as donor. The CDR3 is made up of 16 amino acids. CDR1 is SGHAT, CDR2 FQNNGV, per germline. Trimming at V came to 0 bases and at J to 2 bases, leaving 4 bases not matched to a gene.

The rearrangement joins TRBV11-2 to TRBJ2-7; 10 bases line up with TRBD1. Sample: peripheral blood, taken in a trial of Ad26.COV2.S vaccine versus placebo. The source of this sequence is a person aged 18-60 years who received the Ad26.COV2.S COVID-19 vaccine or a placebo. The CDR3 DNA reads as TGTGCCAGCAGCTTAGAACTAGGGACAGGGGCCTACGAGCAGTACTTC. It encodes CASSLELGTGAYEQYF.